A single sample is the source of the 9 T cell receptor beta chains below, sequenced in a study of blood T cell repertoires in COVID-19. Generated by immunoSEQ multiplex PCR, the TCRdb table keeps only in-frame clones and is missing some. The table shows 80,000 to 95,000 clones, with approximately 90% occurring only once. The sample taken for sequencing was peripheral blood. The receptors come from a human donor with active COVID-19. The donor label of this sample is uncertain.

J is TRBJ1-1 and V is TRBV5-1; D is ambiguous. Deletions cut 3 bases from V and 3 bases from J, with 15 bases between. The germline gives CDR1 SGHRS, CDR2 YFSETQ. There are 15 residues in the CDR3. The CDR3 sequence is CASSWAPEGDTEAFF. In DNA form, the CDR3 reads TGCGCCAGCAGCTGGGCACCAGAGGGAGACACTGAAGCTTTCTTT.

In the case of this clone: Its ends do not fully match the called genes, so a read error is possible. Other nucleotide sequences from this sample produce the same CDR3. The CDR3 here is CASSSGTGVMNTEAFF. CDR3 in DNA: TGTGCCAGCAGCTCCGGGACAGGCGTCATGAATACTGAAGCTTTCTTT. This rearrangement joins TRBV13 to TRBJ1-1; 8 nucleotides match TRBD1. Germline V gene sequence: CDR1 PRHDT, CDR2 FYEKMQ (reference sequence). The CDR3 contains 16 residues.

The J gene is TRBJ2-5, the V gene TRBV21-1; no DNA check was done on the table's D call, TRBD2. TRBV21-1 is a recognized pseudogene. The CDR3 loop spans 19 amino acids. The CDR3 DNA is TGTGCCAGCAGCACGGGACTAGCGGGGGACAAAGGCCGGGAAGAGACCCAGTACTTC. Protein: CASSTGLAGDKGREETQYF.

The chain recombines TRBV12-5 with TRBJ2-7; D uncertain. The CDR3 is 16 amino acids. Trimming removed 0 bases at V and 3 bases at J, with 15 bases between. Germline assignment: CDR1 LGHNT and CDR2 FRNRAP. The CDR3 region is CASGLVLGSRHYEQYF. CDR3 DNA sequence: TGTGCTAGTGGTTTGGTACTCGGCAGCCGACACTACGAGCAGTACTTC.

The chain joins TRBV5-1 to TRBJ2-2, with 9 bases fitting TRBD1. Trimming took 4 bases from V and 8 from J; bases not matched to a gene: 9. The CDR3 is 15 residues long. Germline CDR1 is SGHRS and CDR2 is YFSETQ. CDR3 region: CASSGPGQGGGELFF. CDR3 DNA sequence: TGCGCCAGCAGCGGACCGGGACAGGGAGGTGGGGAGCTGTTTTTT.

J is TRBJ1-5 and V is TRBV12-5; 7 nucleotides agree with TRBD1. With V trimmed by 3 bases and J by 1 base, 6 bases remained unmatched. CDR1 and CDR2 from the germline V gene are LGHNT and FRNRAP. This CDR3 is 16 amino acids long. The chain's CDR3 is CASGLGTGASNQPQHF. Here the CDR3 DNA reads TGTGCTAGTGGTTTAGGTACAGGGGCGAGCAATCAGCCCCAGCATTTT.

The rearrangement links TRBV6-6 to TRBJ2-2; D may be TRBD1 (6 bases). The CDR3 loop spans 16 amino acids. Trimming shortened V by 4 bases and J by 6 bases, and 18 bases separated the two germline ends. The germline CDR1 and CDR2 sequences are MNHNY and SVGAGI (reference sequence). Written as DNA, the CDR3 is TGTGCCAGCAGTTCCTGGAAGACAGGCGCGTCCGGGGAGCTGTTTTTT. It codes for CASSSWKTGASGELFF.

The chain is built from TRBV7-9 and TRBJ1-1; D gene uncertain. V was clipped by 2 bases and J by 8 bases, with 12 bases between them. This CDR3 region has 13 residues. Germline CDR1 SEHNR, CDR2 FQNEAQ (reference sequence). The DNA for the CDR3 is TGTGCCAGCAGCTTACGAGGAGGCCTCGAAGCTTTCTTT. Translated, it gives CASSLRGGLEAFF.

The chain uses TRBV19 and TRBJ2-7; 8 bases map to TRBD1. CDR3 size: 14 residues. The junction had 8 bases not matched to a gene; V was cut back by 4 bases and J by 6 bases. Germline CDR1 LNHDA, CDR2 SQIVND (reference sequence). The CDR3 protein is CASSTGQVFSEQYF. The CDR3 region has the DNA TGTGCCAGTAGTACGGGACAGGTCTTTTCCGAGCAGTACTTC.